One sample yielded the 30 T cell receptor beta chains listed below, sequenced in a study of cytomegalovirus exposure and HLA in healthy donors (dated by TCRdb to the late 2010s). The library was prepared using the immunoSEQ multiplex PCR assay. This immuneACCESS table, as held by TCRdb, lists in-frame sequences with V and J called but not all clones. Of the missing ones, under half trace to an unresolved V gene in checked studies; the others have no known cause. This sample comprises 55,000 to 80,000 clones, around 96% of them detected only once. Of the sample, less than 3.5% is held by the ten largest clones. Input material: PBMCs. These receptors all stem from a man younger than 35 in good health and CMV-seronegative.

The rearrangement joins TRBV15 to TRBJ2-7; D is possibly TRBD2 (6 bases). Trimming pared 0 bases from V and 3 bases from J, leaving 12 bases between. Per germline, CDR1 LNHNV and CDR2 YYDKDF (reference sequence). The length of the CDR3 is 15 residues. The CDR3 DNA follows: TGTGCCACCAGCAGAGAGGGGGGACCTCTCTACGAGCAGTACTTC. Translation gives CATSREGGPLYEQYF.

The CDR3 reads CASSLRQGATNEQFF. The CDR3 nucleotides read TGTGCCAGCAGCTTGAGACAGGGGGCCACCAATGAGCAGTTCTTC. V is TRBV7-3 and J is TRBJ2-1; 10 bases match TRBD1. Germline trimming cut 3 bases from V and 6 bases from J; bases unmatched to any gene: 5. CDR3 size: 15 residues. The germline V gene has CDR1 SGHTA and CDR2 FQGTGA.

V is TRBV5-1 and J is TRBJ2-7, with D possibly TRBD2 on 6 matching bases. Germline V CDR1 and CDR2: SGHRS, YFSETQ. Trimming pared 1 base from V and 6 bases from J, leaving 14 bases between. The CDR3 contains 14 residues. Here the CDR3 reads CASSLSGENGEQYF. CDR3 DNA: TGCGCCAGCAGCTTGTCGGGGGAAAACGGCGAGCAGTACTTC.

The V gene is TRBV7-8, the J gene TRBJ2-2; 9 positions match TRBD2. The CDR3 totals 16 residues. Germline CDR1 is SGHVS and CDR2 is FQNEAQ. J was trimmed by 6 bases and V by 8 bases; bases with no gene match: 13. The CDR3 sequence is CASRKGGGVKSGELFF. The CDR3 DNA sequence: TGTGCCAGCCGGAAGGGCGGGGGGGTCAAGTCCGGGGAGCTGTTTTTT. Looking up the rest from reference TRBV7-8 and TRBJ2-2 gives the full variable domain: GAGVSQSPRYKVAKRGQDVALRCDPISGHVSLFWYQQALGQGPEFLTYFQNEAQLDKSGLPSDRFFAERPEGSVSTLKIQRTQQEDSAVYLCASRKGGGVKSGELFFGEGSRLTVL.

The chain carries TRBV9 and TRBJ2-7; 9 bases line up with TRBD2. The CDR3 has 15 amino acids. Trimming took 0 bases from V and 6 from J; bases not matched to a gene: 7. Germline V gene data show CDR1 as SGDLS and CDR2 as YYNGEE. The CDR3 region has the DNA TGTGCCAGCAGCGTAGATGGCGGGGGGGCTGGCGAGCAGTACTTC. Its protein is CASSVDGGGAGEQYF.

The chain joins TRBV27 to TRBJ2-3; no clear D. Germline CDR1 is MNHEY and CDR2 is SMNVEV (reference sequence). V lost 6 bases and J 2 bases, leaving 18 bases between the germline ends. CDR3 length: 16 amino acids. As DNA, the CDR3 is TGTGCCAGCAGGCCCCACAGAGATACCCTCACAGATACGCAGTATTTT. Translating it yields CASRPHRDTLTDTQYF.

The V gene is TRBV6-1, the J gene TRBJ2-5; 11 positions agree with TRBD2. The CDR3 sequence is 13 residues long. CDR1 and CDR2 from the germline V gene are MNHNS and SASEGT. The CDR3 loop is CGGRLAGGETQYF. In DNA, the CDR3 is TGTGGGGGGCGGCTAGCGGGGGGAGAGACCCAGTACTTC.

This clone was observed once. This chain connects TRBV5-1 to TRBJ2-5; 12 nucleotides agree with TRBD1. V shed 1 base, J shed 5 bases, and the junction held 6 bases outside the gene matches. This CDR3 is built from 16 residues. Germline V CDR1 and CDR2: SGHRS, YFSETQ. CDR3 in amino acids: CASSLTGQGASETQYF. The CDR3 DNA reads TGCGCCAGCAGCTTGACGGGACAGGGGGCTTCGGAGACCCAGTACTTC.

The CDR3 DNA follows: TGTGCCAGCAGTACTGGACAGCCTAGCGGGGAGCTGTTTTTT. It is translated as CASSTGQPSGELFF. The chain has TRBV6-1 and TRBJ2-2; D may be TRBD1 (6 bases). The CDR3 extends over 14 amino acids. V was pared by 5 bases and J by 7 bases, with 14 bases between. CDR1 is MNHNS and CDR2 is SASEGT in the germline V gene.

This clone is a singleton in its sample. This sequence joins TRBV5-1 and TRBJ1-1; a weak D match, TRBD1 (5 bases). Deletions cut 4 bases from V and 1 base from J, with 14 bases between. The germline CDR1 and CDR2 sequences are SGHRS and YFSETQ. The CDR3 has 15 residues. As DNA, the CDR3 is TGCGCCAGCAGCCCTTATGGAGGGGAGAACACTGAAGCTTTCTTT. This encodes CASSPYGGENTEAFF.

In its sample, this clone was seen once. The V gene is TRBV7-6, the J gene TRBJ1-2; TRBD1 aligns across 8 bases. J was trimmed by 7 bases and V by 5 bases; bases with no gene match: 9. The V gene's germline CDR1 is SGHVS and CDR2 FNYEAQ. The CDR3 has 14 residues. The DNA for the CDR3 is TGTGCCAGCAGCAGCACAGGGGGTTATAGTGGCTACACCTTC. Residues: CASSSTGGYSGYTF.

The CDR3 DNA reads as TGTGCCAGCAGCCATAACCGGGACAGCCAATCAACTATCCCAAACTATGGCTACACCTTC. Protein: CASSHNRDSQSTIPNYGYTF. This rearrangement joins TRBV4-2 to TRBJ1-2, with 7 bases aligning to TRBD1. The CDR3 is made up of 20 amino acids. CDR1 LGHNA and CDR2 YNFKEQ come from the germline V gene. The trim removed 3 bases at V and 2 bases at J, leaving 21 bases unmatched.

The CDR3 spells CAARSMTGENEKLFF. The CDR3 DNA follows: TGTGCCGCTCGAAGTATGACAGGGGAAAATGAAAAACTGTTTTTT. V is TRBV28 and J is TRBJ1-4; 8 nucleotides align to TRBD1. Germline assignment: CDR1 MDHEN and CDR2 SYDVKM. The trim removed 11 bases at V and 5 bases at J, leaving 13 bases unmatched. CDR3 length: 15 residues.

The V call is TRBV28, the J call TRBJ1-1, with TRBD1 identical over 10 bases. Germline V gives CDR1 MDHEN, CDR2 SYDVKM. This CDR3 comprises 15 residues. J was trimmed by 6 bases and V by 2 bases; bases with no gene match: 6. DNA of the CDR3: TGTGCCAGCAGTTTAGGTGGGACAGGGGCGCCTGAAGCTTTCTTT. It specifies CASSLGGTGAPEAFF.

The J gene is TRBJ2-5, the V gene TRBV7-2; D is possibly TRBD1 (6 bases). Germline V CDR1 and CDR2: SGHTA, FQGNSA. This CDR3 has 16 residues. Trimming stripped 0 bases from V and 4 bases from J, with 15 bases between. The DNA of the CDR3 is TGTGCCAGCAGCTTAGCGTTCCCAGGGGTTGGAGAGACCCAGTACTTC. It yields the protein CASSLAFPGVGETQYF.

This rearrangement joins TRBV28 to TRBJ2-5; 7 bases are shared with TRBD2. The CDR3 runs to 14 residues. V dropped 4 bases and J dropped 4; count of bases not matched to a gene: 6. CDR1 and CDR2 (germline): MDHEN, SYDVKM. Here the CDR3 reads CASSSAGERETQYF. The CDR3 region has the DNA TGTGCCAGCAGTTCTGCGGGGGAGAGAGAGACCCAGTACTTC. Drawing the rest from reference TRBV28 and TRBJ2-5, the complete variable domain is DVKVTQSSRYLVKRTGEKVFLECVQDMDHENMFWYRQDPGLGLRLIYFSYDVKMKEKGDIPEGYSVSREKKERFSLILESASTNQTSMYLCASSSAGERETQYFGPGTRLLVL.

The chain couples TRBV11-2 to TRBJ1-3, with no clear D. The V and J ends lost 1 base and 2 bases respectively, with 9 bases between them. The CDR3 covers 15 residues. Looked up from germline, CDR1 is SGHAT and CDR2 is FQNNGV. CDR3 region: CASSLGVPPGNTIYF. Here the CDR3 DNA reads TGTGCCAGCAGCTTAGGAGTTCCGCCTGGAAACACCATATATTTT. Together with reference TRBV11-2 and TRBJ1-3, the CDR3 gives the full variable domain: EAGVAQSPRYKIIEKRQSVAFWCNPISGHATLYWYQQILGQGPKLLIQFQNNGVVDDSQLPKDRFSAERLKGVDSTLKIQPAKLEDSAVYLCASSLGVPPGNTIYFGEGSWLTVV.

This clone was seen only once. This chain joins TRBV28 and TRBJ1-2; 8 nucleotides agree with TRBD1. The J segment lost 7 bases and the V segment lost 6 bases, leaving 13 bases of the junction unmatched. This CDR3 is built from 15 residues. Germline CDR1 reads MDHEN; CDR2 reads SYDVKM. The CDR3 DNA follows: TGTGCCAGCAGGACAGGGGCATCTTGGCACTCTGGCTACACCTTC. This translates into CASRTGASWHSGYTF.

This chain links TRBV2 with TRBJ2-2, with D unresolved. The CDR3 spans 14 residues. V lost 3 bases to trimming and J lost 0 bases, with 5 bases between them. Germline V gives CDR1 SNHLY, CDR2 FYNNEI. The CDR3 region has the DNA TGTGCCAGCAGTGACTATTCGAACACCGGGGAGCTGTTTTTT. This gives the protein CASSDYSNTGELFF.

This clone was observed once. V gene TRBV11-1 combines with J gene TRBJ2-1; the D is unclear. Germline assignment: CDR1 SGHAT and CDR2 FQDESV (reference sequence). The ends were cut back, 1 base at V and 7 bases at J, with 11 bases in the middle. CDR3 length: 14 residues. CDR3 bases: TGTGCCAGCAGCTTAGATGGTGAGGATAATGAGCAGTTCTTC. It codes for CASSLDGEDNEQFF.

The chain has TRBV19 and TRBJ1-2; TRBD1 is a possible D gene (5 bases). The V and J ends lost 5 bases and 0 bases respectively, with 10 bases between them. CDR1 is LNHDA and CDR2 is SQIVND in the germline V gene (reference sequence). CDR3 length equals 14 residues. CDR3 protein: CASSGPDTNYGYTF. The CDR3 DNA is TGTGCCAGTAGTGGCCCGGACACTAACTATGGCTACACCTTC.

This rearrangement joins TRBV11-2 to TRBJ1-6; D unclear. Germline V gene lookup returns CDR1 SGHAT and CDR2 FQNNGV. This CDR3 region has 13 residues. V gave up 0 bases and J gave up 14 bases, with 11 bases separating them. The CDR3 sequence is CASSLEQASSLHF. DNA of the CDR3: TGTGCCAGCAGCTTAGAGCAGGCCTCCTCCCTCCACTTT.

This sequence joins TRBV4-1 and TRBJ2-5; D is unresolved. There are 15 residues in the CDR3. CDR1 is MGHRA and CDR2 is YSYEKL in the germline V gene. V was shortened by 0 bases and J by 1 base, with 9 bases between the two germline ends. The CDR3 region has the DNA TGCGCCAGCAGCCAAGATCGCGCGGTCCAAGAGACCCAGTACTTC. It specifies CASSQDRAVQETQYF.

This sequence joins TRBV30 and TRBJ1-2, with 9 bases aligning to TRBD1. There are 12 residues in the CDR3. Germline loops: CDR1 GTSNPN, CDR2 SVGIG (reference sequence). Losses at the gene ends were 6 bases for V and 7 bases for J; bases not matched to a gene: 6. For the CDR3, the DNA is TGTGCCTGCGGGACAGGGATCGGTGGCTACACCTTC. Translation: CACGTGIGGYTF.

The chain carries TRBV7-2 and TRBJ2-5; TRBD2 is a possible D gene (5 bases). The CDR3 totals 14 residues. Germline CDR1 reads SGHTA; CDR2 reads FQGNSA. Trimming took off 0 bases at V and 5 bases at J, with 10 bases between the two ends. CDR3 nucleotides: TGTGCCAGCAGCTTAGCGCTCGGGGTCGAGACCCAGTACTTC. Its protein is CASSLALGVETQYF. The variable domain in full, with the rest retrieved from reference TRBV7-2 and TRBJ2-5, is GAGVSQSPSNKVTEKGKDVELRCDPISGHTALYWYRQSLGQGLEFLIYFQGNSAPDKSGLPSDRFSAERTGGSVSTLTIQRTQQEDSAVYLCASSLALGVETQYFGPGTRLLVL.

This chain uses TRBV27 with TRBJ1-1, with D unclear. CDR1 and CDR2 from the germline V gene are MNHEY and SMNVEV (reference sequence). The CDR3 has 13 amino acids. The V and J ends lost 8 bases and 4 bases respectively, with 14 bases between them. The CDR3 reads CASFVGGSTEAFF. The CDR3 DNA follows: TGTGCCAGCTTTGTGGGTGGGAGCACTGAAGCTTTCTTT.

In this sample, this clone turned up once. The chain combines TRBV7-8 with TRBJ2-2, with a tentative D call TRBD2 (7 bases). CDR1 and CDR2 (germline): SGHVS, FQNEAQ. CDR3 length: 17 amino acids. V lost 5 bases and J lost 7, with 23 bases in between. The CDR3 DNA reads TGTGCCAGCAGCAAGGCCGTGTGGGGGGGCCAAGGCGGGGAGCTGTTTTTT. Its translation is CASSKAVWGGQGGELFF.

The rearrangement uses TRBV5-1 and TRBJ1-1; TRBD1 matches at 9 bases. Looked up from germline, CDR1 is SGHRS and CDR2 is YFSETQ. The CDR3 loop spans 14 amino acids. V lost 3 bases and J lost 4; bases outside the gene matches: 4. DNA of the CDR3: TGCGCCAGCAGCTGGGACAGGGAGGGCACTGAAGCTTTCTTT. Encoded protein: CASSWDREGTEAFF.

This chain links TRBV10-3 with TRBJ2-6; 7 bases align to TRBD1. CDR1 is ENHRY and CDR2 is SYGVKD in the germline V gene. The CDR3 is 18 residues long. V dropped 5 bases and J dropped 0; count of bases not matched to a gene: 10. Here the CDR3 reads CAISFVQGVSSGANVLTF. The CDR3 DNA follows: TGTGCCATCAGTTTTGTGCAGGGGGTGAGCTCTGGGGCCAACGTCCTGACTTTC.

This chain uses TRBV10-3 with TRBJ1-1, with D maybe TRBD1 (5 bases). CDR1 and CDR2 (germline): ENHRY, SYGVKD. The CDR3 length is 14 residues. V lost 6 bases and J 5 bases, leaving 16 bases between the germline ends. The CDR3 DNA reads TGTGCCATCAGCAAACAGCTTGGGGGGACTGAAGCTTTCTTT. Protein: CAISKQLGGTEAFF.